The clone carrying this T cell receptor beta chain has more than one count but fewer than ten. Other DNA sequences in the same sample also yield this CDR3. Using immunoSEQ multiplex PCR, the repertoire was profiled, and TCRdb retains in-frame clones only, with some absent. The repertoire has about 160,000 clones, roughly 90% of them found once; the top ten carry approximately 6.5%. The data are from a study of blood T cell repertoires in COVID-19. The CDR3 consists of 12 residues. Germline assignment: CDR1 SGHVS and CDR2 FNYEAQ. With 5 bases removed from V and 4 bases from J, the gap between germline ends came to 9 bases.

Material: PBMCs or T cells enriched from blood (not recorded which). This receptor was identified in a woman in her forties or fifties who had recovered from COVID-19. The chain is built from TRBV7-6 and TRBJ2-7; tentatively, D is TRBD1 (6 bases). The CDR3 spells CASSPDRYEQYF. CDR3 nucleotide sequence: TGTGCCAGCAGCCCAGACAGGTACGAGCAGTACTTC.